This TCR beta chain was recovered during a study of CD8 T cells in ankylosing spondylitis. Study-wide results and limits: As reported, disease-linked clones showed significant enrichment in matched ankylosing spondylitis synovial fluid. Certain motif variants had earlier appeared in reactive arthritis synovial fluid and blood. Clones linked to disease, bearing a CD8+ phenotype, were relatively rare in peripheral blood. Blood from ankylosing spondylitis patients appeared to carry a characteristic roughly 8-variant TCR beta motif.

On this clonotype: Its antigen remains unknown.

The CDR3 sequence is 14 residues long. Looked up from germline, CDR1 is KGHSH and CDR2 is LQKENI. The V segment lost 3 bases and the J segment 4 bases; nucleotides outside the gene matches: 3. For TCR beta, libraries came from quantitative 5'-RACE with molecular barcodes. In TCRdb, the 5' RACE reads were re-called with MiXCR into one record per CDR3 protein. The repertoire consists of hundreds of thousands of distinct CDR3 sequences, with 10% to 15% occurring once and the leading ten covering around 0.51%. J is TRBJ2-1 and V is TRBV18; 7 bases line up with TRBD2. The clonotype comes from a male donor with ankylosing spondylitis. The sample was blood, either unsorted or a sorted T cell fraction (not recorded which). In nucleotides, the CDR3 is TGTGCCAGCTCACCTACTAGCGCGTACAATGAGCAGTTCTTC. Translation: CASSPTSAYNEQFF.